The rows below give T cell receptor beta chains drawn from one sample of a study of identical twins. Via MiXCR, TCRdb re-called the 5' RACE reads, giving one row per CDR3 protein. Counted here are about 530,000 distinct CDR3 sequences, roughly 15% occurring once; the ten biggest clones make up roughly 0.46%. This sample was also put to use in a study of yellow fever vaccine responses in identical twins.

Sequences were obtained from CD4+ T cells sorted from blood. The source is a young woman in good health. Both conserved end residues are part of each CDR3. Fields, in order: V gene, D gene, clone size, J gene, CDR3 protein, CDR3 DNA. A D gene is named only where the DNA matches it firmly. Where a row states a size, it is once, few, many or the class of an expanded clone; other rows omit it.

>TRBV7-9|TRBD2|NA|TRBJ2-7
CASSLVVTSGTSYEQYF
TGTGCCAGCAGCTTAGTGGTGACTAGCGGGACCTCCTACGAGCAGTACTTC
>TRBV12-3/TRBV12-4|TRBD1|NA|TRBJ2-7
CASSLTDRGLYEQYF
TGTGCCAGCAGTCTAACCGACAGGGGGCTGTACGAGCAGTACTTC
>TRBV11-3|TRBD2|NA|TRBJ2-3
CASSRGLAGGITDTQYF
TGTGCCAGCAGCCGGGGGCTAGCGGGAGGGATCACAGATACGCAGTATTTT
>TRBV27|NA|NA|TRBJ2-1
CASSLSSLFPSREGYNEQFF
TGTGCCAGCAGTTTATCTAGCCTTTTTCCCTCCCGAGAAGGCTACAATGAGCAGTTCTTC
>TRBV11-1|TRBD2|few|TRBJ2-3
CASSLRAGIGTSASLTDTQYF
TGTGCCAGCAGCCTACGCGCGGGCATTGGGACTAGTGCCTCTCTCACAGATACGCAGTATTTT
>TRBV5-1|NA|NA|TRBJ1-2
CASSPTGNGYTF
TGCGCCAGCAGCCCTACAGGGAATGGCTACACCTTC
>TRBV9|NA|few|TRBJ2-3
CASSVVDDSDTQYF
TGTGCCAGCAGCGTAGTGGACGACTCAGATACGCAGTATTTT
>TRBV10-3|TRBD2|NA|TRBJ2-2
CAIGDLSGGNTGELFF
TGTGCCATCGGAGACCTTAGCGGGGGAAACACCGGGGAGCTGTTTTTT
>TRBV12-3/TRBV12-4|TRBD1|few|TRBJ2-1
CASSDGQGAEEQFF
TGTGCCAGCAGCGATGGACAGGGGGCGGAAGAGCAGTTCTTC
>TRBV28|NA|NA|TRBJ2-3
CASSPRGFTDTQYF
TGTGCCAGCAGTCCCAGGGGCTTCACAGATACGCAGTATTTT
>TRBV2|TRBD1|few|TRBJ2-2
CASGQESNTGELFF
TGTGCCAGCGGACAGGAGAGCAACACCGGGGAGCTGTTTTTT
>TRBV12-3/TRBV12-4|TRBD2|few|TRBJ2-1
CASSLVGRGLAGVSSYNEQFF
TGTGCCAGCAGTTTAGTTGGGAGGGGACTAGCGGGGGTGAGCTCCTACAATGAGCAGTTCTTC
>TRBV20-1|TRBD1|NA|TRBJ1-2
CSALKQGDYGYTF
TGCAGTGCTTTAAAACAGGGGGACTATGGCTACACCTTC
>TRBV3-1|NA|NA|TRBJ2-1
CASSPPPRGAVFNEQFF
TGTGCCAGCAGCCCTCCTCCCCGGGGGGCCGTATTCAATGAGCAGTTCTTC
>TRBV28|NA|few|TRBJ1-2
CAGNTAPNYGYTF
TGTGCCGGTAACACGGCTCCTAACTATGGCTACACCTTC
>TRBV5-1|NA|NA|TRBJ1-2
CASSPGSRSLYGYTF
TGCGCCAGCAGCCCTGGCAGCAGGTCCCTCTATGGCTACACCTTC
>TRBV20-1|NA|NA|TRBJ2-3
CSARDPGQTADTQYF
TGCAGTGCTAGAGATCCGGGGCAGACCGCAGATACGCAGTATTTT
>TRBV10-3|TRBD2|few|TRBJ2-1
CAIGAGEIYNEQFF
TGTGCCATCGGGGCGGGAGAAATTTACAATGAGCAGTTCTTC
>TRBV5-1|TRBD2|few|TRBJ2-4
CASSPETSAKNIQYF
TGCGCCAGCAGCCCGGAGACTAGCGCCAAAAACATTCAGTACTTC
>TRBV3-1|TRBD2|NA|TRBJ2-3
CASTLTLGLAGQTQYF
TGTGCCAGCACACTTACTTTGGGACTAGCGGGCCAGACGCAGTATTTT
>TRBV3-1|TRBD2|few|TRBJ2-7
CASSPRGSTSGSYEQYF
TGTGCCAGCAGCCCACGCGGCTCGACTAGCGGGAGTTACGAGCAGTACTTC
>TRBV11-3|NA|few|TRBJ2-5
CASSFSKETQYF
TGTGCCAGCAGCTTCAGCAAAGAGACCCAGTACTTC
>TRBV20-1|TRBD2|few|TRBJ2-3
CSATKGLAVTSTDTQYF
TGCAGTGCTACAAAAGGACTAGCGGTAACTAGCACAGATACGCAGTATTTT
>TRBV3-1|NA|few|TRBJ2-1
CASSQEVGRRTYNEQFF
TGTGCCAGCAGCCAAGAAGTGGGACGTCGGACCTACAATGAGCAGTTCTTC
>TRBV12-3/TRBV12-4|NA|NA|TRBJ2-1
CASTGRFNEQFF
TGTGCCAGCACCGGTCGTTTCAATGAGCAGTTCTTC
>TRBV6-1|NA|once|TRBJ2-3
CASRTDRVSDTQYF
TGTGCCAGCAGGACAGATCGGGTATCAGATACGCAGTATTTT
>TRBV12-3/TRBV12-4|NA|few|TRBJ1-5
CASSLRRSNQPQHF
TGTGCCAGCAGTTTGCGAAGAAGCAATCAGCCCCAGCATTTT
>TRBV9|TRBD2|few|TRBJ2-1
CASSVVGGLAGPYNEQFF
TGTGCCAGCAGCGTAGTAGGGGGACTAGCGGGGCCCTACAATGAGCAGTTCTTC
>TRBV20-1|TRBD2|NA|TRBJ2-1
CSARARGLAADNEQFF
TGCAGTGCTAGAGCCCGAGGCCTAGCGGCTGACAATGAGCAGTTCTTC
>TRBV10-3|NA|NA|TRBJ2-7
CAISASGSGSSYEQYF
TGTGCCATCAGTGCCTCGGGTAGCGGAAGCTCCTACGAGCAGTACTTC
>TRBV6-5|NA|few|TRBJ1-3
CASSYSRQTSPTNTIYF
TGTGCCAGCAGTTACTCCCGACAGACAAGCCCCACGAACACCATATATTTT
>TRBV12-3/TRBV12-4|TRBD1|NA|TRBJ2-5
CASNHPDRSRPKETQYF
TGTGCCAGCAATCACCCGGACAGGAGCAGACCTAAAGAGACCCAGTACTTC
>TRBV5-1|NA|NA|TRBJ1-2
CASSLAGQGVYGYTF
TGCGCCAGCAGCTTGGCCGGGCAGGGCGTTTATGGCTACACCTTC
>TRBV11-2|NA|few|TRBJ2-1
CASSLDGQVTYNEQFF
TGTGCCAGCAGCTTAGATGGTCAGGTGACCTACAATGAGCAGTTCTTC
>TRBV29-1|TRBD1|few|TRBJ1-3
CSVERDRSNTIYF
TGCAGCGTTGAAAGGGACAGGTCAAACACCATATATTTT
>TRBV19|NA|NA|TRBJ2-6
CASSRQDSGANVLTF
TGTGCCAGTAGTAGACAGGACTCTGGGGCCAACGTCCTGACTTTC